This T cell receptor beta chain was retrieved from a study of T cells after yellow fever vaccination. Using its own MiXCR run on the 5' RACE reads, TCRdb lists one record per CDR3 protein. The repertoire holds 200,000 to 250,000 distinct CDR3 sequences, with approximately 3.3% as singletons. This clonotype has a count of ten or more. What it binds is not known. The germline V gene encodes CDR1 SGHTA and CDR2 FQGNSA. With V trimmed by 4 bases and J by 8 bases, 11 bases remained unmatched. The CDR3 extends over 16 amino acids. Study results and caveats: Researchers report a weaker secondary response that nonetheless peaked faster, day 5 versus 15. Few clonotypes appeared in both CD4 and CD8 compartments.

The input for sequencing was CD4+ T cells sorted from PBMCs, taken 10 days after the yellow fever booster vaccination. V gene TRBV7-2 combines with J gene TRBJ2-1, with 10 bases matching TRBD1. The clonotype comes from a man in his late teens or twenties who received the YFV17D yellow fever vaccine. The CDR3 is CASSSMTGGAGYEQFF. The CDR3 coding sequence is TGTGCCAGCAGCTCCATGACAGGGGGCGCAGGGTATGAGCAGTTCTTC.